This T cell receptor (beta chain) emerged from a study of blood T cell repertoires in COVID-19. Study at large: Samples taken during acute and convalescent COVID-19 were collected in the United States, Italy and Spain.

TCRdb keeps only in-frame clones here, not all; method: immunoSEQ multiplex PCR. In the table there are under 300,000 clones, 70% to 90% of which are singletons. Sequencing was performed on peripheral blood. The clonotype originates from a middle-aged woman who had recovered from COVID-19.

Written as DNA, the CDR3 is TGTGCCAGTTCCCTATACATTCAACGGGGACAGGGTGGATCTGGGGCCAACGTCCTGACTTTC. Translation gives CASSLYIQRGQGGSGANVLTF. The chain joins TRBV19 to TRBJ2-6; 9 bases agree with TRBD1. The CDR3 sequence is 21 residues long. CDR1 LNHDA and CDR2 SQIVND come from the germline V gene (reference sequence). The trim removed 8 bases at V and 1 base at J, leaving 21 bases unmatched.